The sample holds one count of the clone carrying this T cell receptor beta chain. The antigen remains unidentified. One junction end does not reproduce the germline sequence, and a read error may be involved. The data were taken from a study of T cell repertoires in cytomegalovirus infection. Study in general: It was the public TCR beta signatures that indicated both CMV infection and matching HLA type.

TCRdb analysed the reads with MiXCR anew, one entry per CDR3 protein. Of about 740,000 distinct CDR3 sequences detected, 35% appear once; the ten largest clones hold 2.8%. Regarding the study as a whole: Totalled public TCR beta family frequency picked out people who carried CMV plus the relevant HLA. In two of eight donors, the top clonotype was HLA-C-restricted CMV-specific.

This CDR3 spans 14 amino acids. This chain links TRBV5-3 with TRBJ2-3; TRBD1 might be the D (6 bases). TRBV5-3 has ORF status, its function being uncertain. Sequencing was performed on PBMCs. The sequence was collected from a human donor in good health (CMV status not recorded). Some clones in this sample may be carry-over from other donors' samples. The CDR3 loop is CASSLGHFTDTQYF. The DNA of the CDR3 is TGTGCCAGCAGCTTGGGACACTTCACAGATACGCAGTATTTT.